Listed below are T cell receptor beta chains from one sample, sequenced in a study of early T cells in non-severe SARS-CoV-2 infection. TCRdb independently ran MiXCR on the 5' RACE reads; one entry per CDR3 protein. The sample yields tens of thousands of distinct CDR3 sequences, about 15% seen once. The specimen was whole blood, collected at baseline. These receptors originate from an adult who was a healthcare worker with PCR-confirmed SARS-CoV-2 infection or an uninfected control (not recorded which). The CDR3 runs from the conserved cysteine through the conserved F or W. Fields, in order: CDR3 DNA, CDR3 protein, J gene, D gene, V gene, clone size. A D gene is named only where the DNA matches it firmly. Where a row states a size, it is once, few, many or the class of an expanded clone; other rows omit it.

TGCGCCAGCAGCCAAGATAGTGAGTCGGGAGATACGCAGTATTTT | CASSQDSESGDTQYF | TRBJ2-3 | - | TRBV4-1 | many
TGCGCCAGCAGCTTAGGACAGTCGCCAGATACGCAGTATTTT | CASSLGQSPDTQYF | TRBJ2-3 | - | TRBV5-1 | -
TGTGCCAGCACCCGGGACGGAAACTATGGCTACACCTTC | CASTRDGNYGYTF | TRBJ1-2 | - | TRBV6-1 | many
TGTGCCAGCAGCTTGACAGGTCCGACCAACACCGGGGAGCTGTTTTTT | CASSLTGPTNTGELFF | TRBJ2-2 | - | TRBV7-6 | few
TGTGCCAGCAGCCCGAACAGGGGGCAAAGGGACACTGAAGCTTTCTTT | CASSPNRGQRDTEAFF | TRBJ1-1 | TRBD1 | TRBV7-3 | many
TGCAGTGCTAGAGGACGACTAGCGGGAAATGAGCAGTTCTTC | CSARGRLAGNEQFF | TRBJ2-1 | TRBD2 | TRBV20-1 | once
TGTGCCAGCAGCCAACGAGATAAGGGGAGAGGGACCGGGGAGCTGTTTTTT | CASSQRDKGRGTGELFF | TRBJ2-2 | - | TRBV11-2 | -
TGTGCCAGCAGCTTATGGCTAGGGACAGATACGCAGTATTTT | CASSLWLGTDTQYF | TRBJ2-3 | - | TRBV7-9 | few
TGTGCCAGCAGTGGGGGCCAATGGGTAGAGACCCAGTACTTC | CASSGGQWVETQYF | TRBJ2-5 | - | TRBV2 | -
TGCAGCGTTGAAGGGACAGGGGGCACTGAAGCTTTCTTT | CSVEGTGGTEAFF | TRBJ1-1 | TRBD1 | TRBV29-1 | few
TGTGCCAGCAGCCTTCTAACCAGCTCCTACAATGAGCAGTTCTTC | CASSLLTSSYNEQFF | TRBJ2-1 | - | TRBV7-9 | few
TGTGCCAGCAGCGTAACTAGCGGCTCCTACAATGAGCAGTTCTTC | CASSVTSGSYNEQFF | TRBJ2-1 | TRBD2 | TRBV7-2 | -
TGTGCCAGCAGTCCCCCGACAGGGACGAACACTGAAGCTTTCTTT | CASSPPTGTNTEAFF | TRBJ1-1 | TRBD1 | TRBV28 | many
TGTGCCAGCAGCCGCATAGCGGGGGGCGATACGCAGTATTTT | CASSRIAGGDTQYF | TRBJ2-3 | TRBD2 | TRBV6-4 | -
TGCGCCAGCAGCCAAGTGGGACAGACCTACGAGCAGTACTTC | CASSQVGQTYEQYF | TRBJ2-7 | TRBD1 | TRBV4-1 | -
TGTGCCAGCAGCTTAGATGGGAGCGGGAGAGAGGAGCGCGAGCAGTACTTC | CASSLDGSGREEREQYF | TRBJ2-7 | TRBD2 | TRBV7-8 | few